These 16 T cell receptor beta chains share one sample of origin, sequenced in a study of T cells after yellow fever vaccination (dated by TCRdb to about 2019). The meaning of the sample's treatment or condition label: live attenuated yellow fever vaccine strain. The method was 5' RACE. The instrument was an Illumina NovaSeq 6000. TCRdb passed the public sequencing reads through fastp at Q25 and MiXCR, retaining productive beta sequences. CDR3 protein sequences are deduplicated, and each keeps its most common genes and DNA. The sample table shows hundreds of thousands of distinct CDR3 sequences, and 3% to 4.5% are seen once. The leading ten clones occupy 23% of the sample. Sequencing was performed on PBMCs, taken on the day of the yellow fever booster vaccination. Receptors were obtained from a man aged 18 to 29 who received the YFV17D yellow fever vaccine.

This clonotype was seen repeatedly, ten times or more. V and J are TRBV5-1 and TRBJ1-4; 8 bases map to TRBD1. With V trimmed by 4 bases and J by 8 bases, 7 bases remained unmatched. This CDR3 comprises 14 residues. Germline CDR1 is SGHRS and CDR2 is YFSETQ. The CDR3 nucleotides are TGCGCCAGCAGCGGGACAGGTCTTAGGGAAAAACTGTTTTTT. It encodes CASSGTGLREKLFF.

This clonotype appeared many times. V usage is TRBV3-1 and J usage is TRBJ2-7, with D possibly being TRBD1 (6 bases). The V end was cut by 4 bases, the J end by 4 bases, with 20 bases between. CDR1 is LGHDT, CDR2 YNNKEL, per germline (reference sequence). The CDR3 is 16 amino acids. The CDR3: CASSPDRTPPPYEQYF. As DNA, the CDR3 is TGTGCCAGCAGCCCAGACAGGACCCCCCCACCATACGAGCAGTACTTC.

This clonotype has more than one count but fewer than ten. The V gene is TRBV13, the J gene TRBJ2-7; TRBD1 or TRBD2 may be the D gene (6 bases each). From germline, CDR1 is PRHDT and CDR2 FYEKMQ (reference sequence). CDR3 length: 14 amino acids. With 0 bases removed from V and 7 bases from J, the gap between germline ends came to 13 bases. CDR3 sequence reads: CASSLGSGAREQYF. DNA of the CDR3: TGTGCCAGCAGCTTAGGCTCGGGGGCGCGAGAGCAGTACTTC.

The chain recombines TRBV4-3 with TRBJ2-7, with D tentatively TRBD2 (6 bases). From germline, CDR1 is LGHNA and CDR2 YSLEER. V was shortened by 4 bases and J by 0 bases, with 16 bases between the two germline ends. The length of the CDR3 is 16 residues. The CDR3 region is CASSPPGVLSSYEQYV. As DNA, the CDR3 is TGCGCCAGCAGCCCGCCGGGGGTCCTAAGCTCCTACGAGCAGTACGTC.

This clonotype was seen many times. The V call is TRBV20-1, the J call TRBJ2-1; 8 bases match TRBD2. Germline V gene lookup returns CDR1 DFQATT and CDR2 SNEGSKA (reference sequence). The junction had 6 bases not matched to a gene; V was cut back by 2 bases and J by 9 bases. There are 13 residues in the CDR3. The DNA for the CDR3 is TGCAGTGCTAGAACCGGGGGGGCCACTGAGCAGTTCTTC. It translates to CSARTGGATEQFF.

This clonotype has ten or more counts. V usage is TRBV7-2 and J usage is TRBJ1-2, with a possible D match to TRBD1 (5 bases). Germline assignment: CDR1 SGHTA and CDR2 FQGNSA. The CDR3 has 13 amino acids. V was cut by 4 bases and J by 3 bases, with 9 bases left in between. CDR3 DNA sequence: TGTGCCAGCAGCTCAGCGGGGGACTATGGCTACACCTTC. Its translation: CASSSAGDYGYTF.

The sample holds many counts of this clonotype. CDR3 bases: TGCGCCAGCAGCCCCGGGACAGGGGGCAGCATTCAGTACTTC. It is translated as CASSPGTGGSIQYF. This rearrangement joins TRBV4-3 to TRBJ2-4, with TRBD1 matching over 12 bases. CDR1 is LGHNA and CDR2 is YSLEER in the germline V gene. The V segment lost 4 bases and the J segment 9 bases; nucleotides outside the gene matches: 4. The CDR3 contains 14 residues.

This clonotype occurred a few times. For the CDR3, the DNA is TGTGCCAGCAGCTTGGACCGGGCAGAACCAACCTACGAGCAGTACGTC. Amino acid sequence: CASSLDRAEPTYEQYV. The chain combines TRBV5-4 with TRBJ2-7; D is undetermined. This CDR3 region has 16 residues. Germline CDR1 is SGHNT and CDR2 is YYREEE (reference sequence). V lost 0 bases and J lost 2, with 15 bases in between.

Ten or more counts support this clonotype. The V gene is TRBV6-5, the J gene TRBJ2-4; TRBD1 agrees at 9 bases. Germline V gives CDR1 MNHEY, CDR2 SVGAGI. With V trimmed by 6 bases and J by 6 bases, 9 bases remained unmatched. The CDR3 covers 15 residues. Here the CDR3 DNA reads TGTGCCAGCAGCCTATCTGACAGGGGGAGAAACATTCAGTACTTC. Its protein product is CASSLSDRGRNIQYF.

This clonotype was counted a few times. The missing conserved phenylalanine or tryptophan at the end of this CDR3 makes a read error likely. The CDR3 coding sequence is TGTGCCAGCAGCCAACGGGACAGAGATTCACCCCTCCACCTT. Translation gives CASSQRDRDSPLHL. The V and J genes are TRBV4-2 and TRBJ1-6; 7 nucleotides line up with TRBD1. The V segment lost 2 bases and the J segment 8 bases; nucleotides outside the gene matches: 3. The CDR3 is 14 amino acids. CDR1 LGHNA and CDR2 YNFKEQ come from the germline V gene.

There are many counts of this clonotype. The DNA for the CDR3 is TGCGCCAGCCAGGCCGGGGGACAAGGAGAGACCCAGTACTTC. This sequence encodes CASQAGGQGETQYF. The chain combines TRBV5-1 with TRBJ2-5; D tentatively fits TRBD1 or TRBD2 (6 bases each). The germline CDR1 and CDR2 sequences are SGHRS and YFSETQ. The germline V and J ends were trimmed by 7 bases and 4 bases, with 17 bases remaining between them. The CDR3 is 14 amino acids.

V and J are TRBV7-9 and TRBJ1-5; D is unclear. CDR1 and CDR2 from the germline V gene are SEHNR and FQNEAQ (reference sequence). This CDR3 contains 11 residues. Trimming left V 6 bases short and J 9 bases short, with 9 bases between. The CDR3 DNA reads TGTGCCAGCAGTGGCCGCGGGCCCCAGCATTTT. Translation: CASSGRGPQHF.

The CDR3 DNA follows: TGTGCCAGCAGCTTAGAGCCTTTGGGACCTACAAGGTTAGATACGCAGTATTTT. This encodes CASSLEPLGPTRLDTQYF. The chain links TRBV7-2 to TRBJ2-3; possibly TRBD1 or TRBD2 for D (5 bases each). This CDR3 is 18 amino acids long. Trimming removed 1 base from V and 5 bases from J, with 22 bases in between. Per germline, CDR1 SGHTA and CDR2 FQGNSA.

CDR3 amino acids: CASSYRSGANTEAFF. CDR3 in DNA: TGTGCCAGCAGTTACCGATCCGGAGCTAACACTGAAGCTTTCTTT. The chain uses TRBV6-2 or TRBV6-3 and TRBJ1-1; D is ambiguous. Trimming took off 2 bases at V and 2 bases at J, with 12 bases between the two ends. In germline, CDR1 is MNHEY, CDR2 SVGEGT. The CDR3 is 15 amino acids.

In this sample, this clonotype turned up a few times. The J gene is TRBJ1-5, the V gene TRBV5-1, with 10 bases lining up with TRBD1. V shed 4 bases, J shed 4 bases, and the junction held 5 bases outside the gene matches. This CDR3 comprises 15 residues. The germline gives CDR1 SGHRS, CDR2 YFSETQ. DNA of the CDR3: TGCGCCAGCAGCGAAGGGACAGGGGTTAATCAGCCCCAGCATTTT. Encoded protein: CASSEGTGVNQPQHF.

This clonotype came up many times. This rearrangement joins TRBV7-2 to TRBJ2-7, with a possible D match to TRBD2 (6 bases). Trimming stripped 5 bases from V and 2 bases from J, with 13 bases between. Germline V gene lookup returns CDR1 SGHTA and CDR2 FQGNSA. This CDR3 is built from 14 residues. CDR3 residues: CASSPTSQAYEQYF. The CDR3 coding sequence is TGTGCCAGCAGCCCGACTAGTCAAGCCTACGAGCAGTACTTC.